These 11 T cell receptor beta chains originate from one sample sequenced in a study of shared clonotypes between healthy human individuals (dated by TCRdb to about 2020). Library preparation was by the immunoSEQ multiplex PCR assay. This immuneACCESS table, as held by TCRdb, lists in-frame sequences with V and J called but not all clones. Of the missing ones, under half trace to an unresolved V gene in checked studies; the others have no known cause. This sample comprises over 750,000 clones, 90% to 97% of them detected only once. Roughly 0.23% of the sample goes to the ten largest clones. CD8 naive samples were CD45RO-negative cells positively selected for CCR7, giving a CD45RA+CCR7+ population that excluded TemRA cells. Sequencing used naive CD8+ T cells sorted from blood. The sample's cell subset or site label, in plain terms: CD45RA+CCR7+. The receptors come from a man aged 30 to 39 in good health.

CDR3 region: CASSSPGNGYTF. In DNA form, the CDR3 reads TGTGCCAGCAGCAGCCCGGGAAATGGCTACACCTTC. This sequence joins TRBV7-8 and TRBJ1-2; D unclear. Germline values: CDR1 SGHVS, CDR2 FQNEAQ. Trimming took off 5 bases at V and 6 bases at J, with 10 bases between the two ends. The CDR3 spans 12 residues. Complete variable domain (other parts from reference TRBV7-8 and TRBJ1-2): GAGVSQSPRYKVAKRGQDVALRCDPISGHVSLFWYQQALGQGPEFLTYFQNEAQLDKSGLPSDRFFAERPEGSVSTLKIQRTQQEDSAVYLCASSSPGNGYTFGSGTRLTVV.

The genes are TRBV28 and TRBJ2-5; 7 bases map to TRBD2. The CDR3 runs to 17 residues. V was pared by 5 bases and J by 5 bases, with 17 bases of the junction left unmatched. CDR1 MDHEN and CDR2 SYDVKM come from the germline V gene. This CDR3 is CASSTDRDYSLGETQYF. The CDR3 nucleotides are TGTGCCAGCAGTACAGACCGGGACTACTCCCTGGGGGAGACCCAGTACTTC.

This clone has a single count. This sequence joins TRBV19 and TRBJ2-7, with 8 bases aligning to TRBD1. CDR1 is LNHDA, CDR2 SQIVND, per germline (reference sequence). V was clipped by 3 bases and J by 5 bases; unmatched bases: 9. The CDR3 spans 15 residues. The CDR3 here is CASSIGTGGGDEQYF. DNA of the CDR3: TGTGCCAGTAGTATTGGGACAGGCGGAGGCGACGAGCAGTACTTC.

J is TRBJ2-3 and V is TRBV2; D might be TRBD1 (6 bases). The CDR3 loop spans 11 amino acids. V was clipped by 10 bases and J by 7 bases, with 12 bases between them. Germline V gene sequence: CDR1 SNHLY, CDR2 FYNNEI. The DNA for the CDR3 is TGTGCCACCAACAGGGCCAATACGCAGTATTTT. Amino acids: CATNRANTQYF.

This chain connects TRBV13 to TRBJ2-5; 9 nucleotides match TRBD1. V lost 3 bases to trimming and J lost 3 bases; unmatched junction nucleotides: 5. The CDR3 length is 15 residues. Germline CDR1 is PRHDT and CDR2 is FYEKMQ (reference sequence). In nucleotides, the CDR3 is TGTGCCAGCAGCTTTGGGACAGGGTATGAAGAGACCCAGTACTTC. Its protein is CASSFGTGYEETQYF.

V gene TRBV2 combines with J gene TRBJ1-1; unclear D gene. Germline CDR1 and CDR2: SNHLY and FYNNEI. With 5 bases removed from V and 2 bases from J, the gap between germline ends came to 3 bases. The CDR3 has 11 amino acids. The DNA for the CDR3 is TGTGCCAGCAGTTTAAACACTGAAGCTTTCTTT. Translated, it gives CASSLNTEAFF.

The chain recombines TRBV7-2 with TRBJ2-5; the match to TRBD1 covers 7 bases. CDR1 and CDR2 (germline): SGHTA, FQGNSA. V shed 4 bases, J shed 3 bases, and the junction held 5 bases outside the gene matches. The CDR3 is 14 residues long. The CDR3: CASSSHGTEETQYF. In DNA form, the CDR3 reads TGTGCCAGCAGCTCCCACGGGACAGAAGAGACCCAGTACTTC.

In DNA, the CDR3 is TGTGCCAGCAACCCGGGACCCGGAAGGAACTATGGCTACACCTTC. This translates into CASNPGPGRNYGYTF. The rearrangement uses TRBV6-1 and TRBJ1-2; a possible D gene is TRBD1 (5 bases). The CDR3 runs 15 residues. In germline, CDR1 is MNHNS, CDR2 SASEGT. V was shortened by 7 bases and J by 2 bases, with 17 bases between the two germline ends.

The rearrangement joins TRBV30 to TRBJ1-1; 10 nucleotides agree with TRBD1. The CDR3 has 13 amino acids. With 3 bases clipped from V and 6 bases from J, the junction kept 4 bases outside the gene matches. CDR1 is GTSNPN, CDR2 SVGIG, per germline (reference sequence). CDR3 bases: TGTGCCTGGAGCTACGGGACAGGGGCTGAAGCTTTCTTT. Translating gives CAWSYGTGAEAFF.

The CDR3, as DNA: TGTGCCAGCAGCTTAGCCCGGGACAACTTATACGAGCAGTACTTC. Its protein product is CASSLARDNLYEQYF. V usage is TRBV11-2 and J usage is TRBJ2-7, with D perhaps TRBD1 (6 bases). The V end lost 1 base, the J end lost 4 bases, and 14 bases lay between the germline ends. Germline loops: CDR1 SGHAT, CDR2 FQNNGV. The CDR3 runs to 15 residues.

This rearrangement joins TRBV2 to TRBJ2-7, with TRBD1 matching over 8 bases. The CDR3 covers 10 residues. The germline gives CDR1 SNHLY, CDR2 FYNNEI. V lost 10 bases to trimming and J lost 7 bases; unmatched junction nucleotides: 3. CDR3 nucleotide sequence: TGTGCCACCAGGGGGCTGGAGCAGTACTTC. Protein sequence: CATRGLEQYF.